The 20 T cell receptor beta chains reported below all come from one sample, sequenced in a study of vaccination and CD4 T cells after COVID-19. No cognate antigen is known for these TCRs. Cultured CD4+ T cells had their DNA profiled by the Oncomine TCR Beta short-read assay. TCRdb fed the PCR reads into MiXCR, producing one record per CDR3 protein. Here the sample spans 8,000 or so distinct CDR3 sequences, about 42% being singletons. Treatment given: roughly 10-day PBMC culture with coronavirus spike peptide pools or control peptides (ViraFEST assay). The unexposed donor gave CD4+ T cells before the COVID-19 pandemic (2011-2018). The sequencing input was CD4+ T cells from blood, cultured in vitro. The receptors originated from a human donor in good health.

The table lists this clonotype with a count of one. This chain connects TRBV7-9 to TRBJ2-3, with no clear D. Germline-derived CDR1 and CDR2 are SEHNR and FQNEAQ (reference sequence). The V end was cut by 3 bases, the J end by 10 bases, with 14 bases between. The CDR3 runs 13 residues. The CDR3, as DNA: TGTGCCAGCAGCTTGGCGGTGCGAGGCGCGCAGTATTTT. This codes for CASSLAVRGAQYF.

V gene TRBV19 combines with J gene TRBJ2-2, with 9 bases fitting TRBD1. The germline V gene encodes CDR1 LNHDA and CDR2 SQIVND (reference sequence). With 5 bases clipped from V and 4 bases from J, the junction kept 14 bases outside the gene matches. There are 18 residues in the CDR3. CDR3 loop: CASSRAPTGGAGTGELFF. DNA for the CDR3: TGTGCCAGTAGTCGAGCCCCCACAGGGGGCGCGGGCACCGGGGAGCTGTTTTTT.

This clonotype was detected only a few times. The rearrangement joins TRBV20-1 to TRBJ1-2; tentative D call: TRBD1 (6 bases). The V and J ends lost 5 bases and 2 bases respectively, with 9 bases between them. Per the germline V gene, CDR1 is DFQATT and CDR2 is SNEGSKA (reference sequence). This CDR3 has 12 amino acids. The CDR3 bases are TGCAGTGCTTTCACAGGGAACTATGGCTACACCTTC. This codes for CSAFTGNYGYTF.

Here the CDR3 reads CASSAMGGEGNYGYTF. The CDR3 region has the DNA TGTGCCAGCAGCGCTATGGGCGGGGAAGGGAACTATGGCTACACCTTC. This chain uses TRBV7-9 with TRBJ1-2; D is unclear. Between the trimmed V and J ends, which lost 5 bases and 2 bases, there was a span of 18 bases. CDR3 size: 16 residues. Looked up from germline, CDR1 is SEHNR and CDR2 is FQNEAQ (reference sequence).

This rearrangement joins TRBV10-3 to TRBJ1-1; D might be TRBD1 (6 bases). The CDR3 length is 14 residues. Germline loops: CDR1 ENHRY, CDR2 SYGVKD. V was trimmed by 3 bases and J by 4 bases, leaving 12 bases between them. The CDR3 nucleotides read TGTGCCATCAGTGAACAGGGTCGGGGCACTGAAGCTTTCTTT. Translated: CAISEQGRGTEAFF.

The rearrangement uses TRBV7-9 and TRBJ2-2; 8 positions agree with TRBD1. This CDR3 has 17 amino acids. Germline V lookup: CDR1 SEHNR, CDR2 FQNEAQ (reference sequence). V lost 4 bases to trimming and J lost 1 base; unmatched junction nucleotides: 8. The CDR3 DNA reads TGTGCCAGCAGCTCCCCGCGGACAGGGAGGAACACCGGGGAGCTGTTTTTT. Amino acids: CASSSPRTGRNTGELFF.

This sequence joins TRBV20-1 and TRBJ1-1; D is ambiguous. The CDR3 runs 12 residues. V was shortened by 3 bases and J by 6 bases, with 11 bases between the two germline ends. Germline V gene sequence: CDR1 DFQATT, CDR2 SNEGSKA (reference sequence). The CDR3 reads CSASSQTPEAFF. CDR3 sequence (DNA): TGCAGTGCTAGCTCTCAGACCCCTGAAGCTTTCTTT.

Written as DNA, the CDR3 is TGTGCCAGCAGTGGGGAGGTAGGTTCCTACAATGAGCAGTTCTTC. Translated: CASSGEVGSYNEQFF. The chain recombines TRBV6-4 with TRBJ2-1; a possible D gene is TRBD2 (6 bases). The germline CDR1 and CDR2 sequences are MRHNA and SNTAGT. V lost 4 bases to trimming and J lost 1 base, with 11 bases between them. The CDR3 runs to 15 residues.

This clonotype was seen more than once but under ten times. The chain couples TRBV10-2 to TRBJ2-2, with D possibly TRBD2 on 5 matching bases. This CDR3 is built from 15 residues. Between the trimmed V and J ends, which lost 8 bases and 4 bases, there was a span of 17 bases. CDR1 and CDR2 (germline): WSHSY, SAAADI. DNA of the CDR3: TGCGCCAGCTCTTTCGCGGGTGCGGGCACCGGGGAGCTGTTTTTT. Translated: CASSFAGAGTGELFF.

The chain is built from TRBV6-5 and TRBJ2-3; tentatively, D is TRBD2 (6 bases). In germline, CDR1 is MNHEY, CDR2 SVGAGI. V was clipped by 2 bases and J by 4 bases, with 10 bases between them. The CDR3 loop spans 14 amino acids. The CDR3 reads CASSYRGGADTQYF. As DNA, the CDR3 is TGTGCCAGCAGTTACCGCGGCGGGGCAGATACGCAGTATTTT.

The V call is TRBV27, the J call TRBJ1-2; D remains unclear. The CDR3 totals 13 residues. Looked up from germline, CDR1 is MNHEY and CDR2 is SMNVEV (reference sequence). The ends were cut back, 6 bases at V and 5 bases at J, with 13 bases in the middle. CDR3 region: CASSSGVLYGYTF. The CDR3, as DNA: TGTGCCAGCAGCTCCGGTGTGCTATATGGCTACACCTTC.

This clonotype is medium-sized. V is TRBV19 and J is TRBJ2-1; possibly TRBD1 or TRBD2 for D (5 bases each). This CDR3 has 11 residues. Trimming removed 10 bases from V and 13 bases from J, with 17 bases in between. In germline, CDR1 is LNHDA, CDR2 SQIVND (reference sequence). The CDR3 loop reads CATQPPGAQFF. The DNA for the CDR3 is TGTGCCACCCAACCCCCCGGGGCTCAGTTCTTC.

This clonotype was seen a handful of times. The CDR3 spells CASSLVRQGSLGTEAFF. CDR3 nucleotide sequence: TGTGCCAGCAGCTTAGTTCGGCAGGGGAGTCTGGGCACTGAAGCTTTCTTT. The chain couples TRBV7-8 to TRBJ1-1, with D perhaps TRBD1 (6 bases). Trimming left V 1 base short and J 4 bases short, with 19 bases between. This CDR3 has 17 amino acids. Germline V gives CDR1 SGHVS, CDR2 FQNEAQ. Full variable domain (remainder filled in from reference TRBV7-8 and TRBJ1-1): GAGVSQSPRYKVAKRGQDVALRCDPISGHVSLFWYQQALGQGPEFLTYFQNEAQLDKSGLPSDRFFAERPEGSVSTLKIQRTQQEDSAVYLCASSLVRQGSLGTEAFFGQGTRLTVV.

The rearrangement uses TRBV20-1 and TRBJ2-7; D is unresolved. V lost 2 bases, J lost 2 bases, and 7 bases lay in between. This CDR3 contains 12 residues. Germline V gene sequence: CDR1 DFQATT, CDR2 SNEGSKA (reference sequence). The CDR3, as DNA: TGCAGTGCTAGATGGGGTCCCTACGAGCAGTACTTC. The encoded protein is CSARWGPYEQYF.

The chain uses TRBV20-1 and TRBJ2-3, with D uncertain. V lost 6 bases and J lost 3, with 16 bases in between. Germline lookup yields CDR1 DFQATT and CDR2 SNEGSKA (reference sequence). The CDR3 is 14 amino acids. The CDR3 nucleotides read TGCAGTGCCGAGACCCCTGGACGGACAGATACGCAGTATTTT. Amino acid sequence: CSAETPGRTDTQYF.

This clonotype has only a few counts. The rearrangement links TRBV6-1 to TRBJ2-5; D is unresolved. The CDR3 spans 12 residues. CDR1 and CDR2 from the germline V gene are MNHNS and SASEGT. Trimming took off 0 bases at V and 7 bases at J, with 6 bases between the two ends. The CDR3 DNA reads TGTGCCAGCAGTGAAGCGGCCACGACCCAGTACTTC. It is translated as CASSEAATTQYF.

The J gene is TRBJ2-3, the V gene TRBV19; the D is unclear. CDR1 is LNHDA, CDR2 SQIVND, per germline (reference sequence). This CDR3 spans 14 amino acids. The V end lost 6 bases, the J end lost 2 bases, and 12 bases lay between the germline ends. The CDR3 nucleotides read TGTGCCAGTAGCTCCCGACCTGACACAGATACGCAGTATTTT. It translates to CASSSRPDTDTQYF.

This chain connects TRBV28 to TRBJ2-5; 7 bases match TRBD1. CDR1 is MDHEN, CDR2 SYDVKM, per germline. This CDR3 has 15 residues. J was trimmed by 2 bases and V by 3 bases; bases with no gene match: 6. The CDR3 reads CASSLEGGMQETQYF. Written as DNA, the CDR3 is TGTGCCAGCAGTTTGGAAGGGGGCATGCAAGAGACCCAGTACTTC.

This clonotype has only a few counts. V and J are TRBV10-3 and TRBJ1-1; no clear D gene. V lost 4 bases and J lost 3, with 9 bases in between. From germline, CDR1 is ENHRY and CDR2 SYGVKD. The CDR3 consists of 13 residues. The CDR3 DNA sequence: TGTGCCATCAGTGTTGGGGTCGACACTGAAGCTTTCTTT. Translation gives CAISVGVDTEAFF.

The rearrangement joins TRBV19 to TRBJ1-2; D gene unclear. V was pared by 2 bases and J by 3 bases, with 7 bases between. Germline-derived CDR1 and CDR2 are LNHDA and SQIVND (reference sequence). The CDR3 has 13 residues. CDR3 loop: CASSISGDYGYTF. The CDR3 nucleotides are TGTGCCAGTAGTATATCGGGTGACTATGGCTACACCTTC.